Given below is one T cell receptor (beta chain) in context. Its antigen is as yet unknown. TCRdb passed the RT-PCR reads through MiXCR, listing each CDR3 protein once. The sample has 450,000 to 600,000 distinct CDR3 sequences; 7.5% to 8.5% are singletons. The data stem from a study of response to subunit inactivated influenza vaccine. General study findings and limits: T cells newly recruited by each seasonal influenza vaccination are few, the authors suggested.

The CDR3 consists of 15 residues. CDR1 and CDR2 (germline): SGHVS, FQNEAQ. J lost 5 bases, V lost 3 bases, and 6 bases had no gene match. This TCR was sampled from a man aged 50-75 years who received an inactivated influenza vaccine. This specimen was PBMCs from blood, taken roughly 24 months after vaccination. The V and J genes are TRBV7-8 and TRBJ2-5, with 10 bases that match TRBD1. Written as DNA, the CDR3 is TGTGCCAGCAGCTTGATTGACAGGGGGCGTGAGACCCAGTACTTC. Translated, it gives CASSLIDRGRETQYF.